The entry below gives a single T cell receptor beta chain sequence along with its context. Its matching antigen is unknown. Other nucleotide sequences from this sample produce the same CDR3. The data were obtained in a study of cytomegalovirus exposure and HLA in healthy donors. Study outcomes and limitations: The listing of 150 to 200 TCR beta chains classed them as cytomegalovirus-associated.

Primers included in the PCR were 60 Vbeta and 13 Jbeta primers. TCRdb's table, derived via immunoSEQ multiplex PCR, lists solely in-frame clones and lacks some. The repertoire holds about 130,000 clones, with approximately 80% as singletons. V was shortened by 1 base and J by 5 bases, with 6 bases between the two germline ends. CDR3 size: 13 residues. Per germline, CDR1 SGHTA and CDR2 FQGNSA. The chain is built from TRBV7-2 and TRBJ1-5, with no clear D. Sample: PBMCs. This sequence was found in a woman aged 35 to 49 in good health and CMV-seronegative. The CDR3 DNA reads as TGTGCCAGCAGCTTAGACAGCTATCAGCCCCAGCATTTT. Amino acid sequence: CASSLDSYQPQHF. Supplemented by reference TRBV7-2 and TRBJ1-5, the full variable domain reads GAGVSQSPSNKVTEKGKDVELRCDPISGHTALYWYRQSLGQGLEFLIYFQGNSAPDKSGLPSDRFSAERTGGSVSTLTIQRTQQEDSAVYLCASSLDSYQPQHFGDGTRLSIL.